This is a list of T cell receptor beta chains from one sample in a study of post-analysis software for immune sequencing data. TCRdb recomputed calls from the PCR reads with MiXCR, one row per CDR3 protein. Among approximately 150,000 distinct CDR3 sequences listed, 30% were seen once. Sample: blood. The receptors come from a girl aged 10 to 17 with multiple sclerosis. The CDR3 runs from the conserved cysteine through the conserved F or W. A D gene is named only where the DNA matches it firmly. Size is omitted from some rows. Given values are once, few, many or a class for expanded clones.

j_gene	d_gene	v_gene	abundance	CDR3nt	CDR3aa
TRBJ2-6	.	TRBV18	.	TGTGCCAGCTCACCAGGGTATCAGGCCTCTGGGGCCAACGTCCTGACTTTC	CASSPGYQASGANVLTF
TRBJ2-3	TRBD2	TRBV4-1	.	TGCGCCAGCAGCCAGGATTCGACTAGCGGGAGGCTCAGGGGTACGCAGTATTTT	CASSQDSTSGRLRGTQYF
TRBJ1-2	.	TRBV27	many	TGTGCCAGCAGTTTATCAAGGTCGGGGGGGGCGGATGGCTACACCTTC	CASSLSRSGGADGYTF
TRBJ2-1	.	TRBV7-2	.	TGTGCCAGCAGAAACCAGGTTTGGGATGAGCAGTTCTTC	CASRNQVWDEQFF
TRBJ1-5	TRBD1	TRBV12-3/TRBV12-4	.	TGTGCCAGCACCCGGGACAGGGGTGGCAATCAGCCCCAGCATTTT	CASTRDRGGNQPQHF
TRBJ2-1	TRBD2	TRBV29-1	many	TGCAGCGTTCCAGGCGGGGAGGGTTACAATGAGCAGTTCTTC	CSVPGGEGYNEQFF
TRBJ1-2	TRBD1	TRBV27	.	TGTGCCAGCAGCCGGCGGGCCAGGGGGGGCGGCTACACCTTC	CASSRRARGGGYTF
TRBJ2-3	.	TRBV6-5	many	TGTGCCAGCAGATCCCAGAGGGCGACGCAGTATTTT	CASRSQRATQYF
TRBJ2-4	.	TRBV24-1	few	TGTGCCACCAGTGATTCGTCGGGCGGAAACCTAGCCAAAAACATTCAGTACTTC	CATSDSSGGNLAKNIQYF
TRBJ1-1	TRBD1	TRBV12-3/TRBV12-4	few	TGTGCCAGCAACCCCACAGGGGGGAACACTGAAGCTTTCTTT	CASNPTGGNTEAFF
TRBJ2-3	TRBD2	TRBV27	.	TGTGCCAGCAGTTTCCATCTAGCGGGAGGGCCTGCGCAGTATTTT	CASSFHLAGGPAQYF
TRBJ1-2	TRBD1	TRBV24-1	few	TGTGCCACCAGTGATTCGACAGGGCTAATCTATGGCTACACCTTC	CATSDSTGLIYGYTF
TRBJ2-7	TRBD1	TRBV12-3/TRBV12-4	many	TGTGCCAGCAGTCGACGACAGGGCGCCTACGAGCAGTACTTC	CASSRRQGAYEQYF
TRBJ2-3	.	TRBV5-1	many	TGCGCCAGCAGTCGTGAGGGAGGTTGGACAGATACGCAGTATTTT	CASSREGGWTDTQYF
TRBJ2-1	TRBD2	TRBV12-3/TRBV12-4	many	TGTGCCAGCAGCCCCGGGACTAGCGGGAGGGCTGGAGAGCAGTTCTTC	CASSPGTSGRAGEQFF
TRBJ2-7	TRBD1	TRBV12-3/TRBV12-4	many	TGTGCCAGCAGTGGAGACAGGGGGCCGACCTACGAGCAGTACTTC	CASSGDRGPTYEQYF
TRBJ2-5	.	TRBV12-3/TRBV12-4	.	TGTGCCAGCAGTCTAGACAGGAGGTCATGGGAGCAGTACTTC	CASSLDRRSWEQYF
TRBJ1-2	.	TRBV5-5	.	TGTGCCAGCACCCTTGGCGAGGAATATGGCTACACCTTC	CASTLGEEYGYTF
TRBJ2-1	TRBD2	TRBV9	few	TGTGCCAGCAGCGTCTCCGGGACTAGCGGGAAGGATGAGCAGTTCTTC	CASSVSGTSGKDEQFF
TRBJ1-1	TRBD1	TRBV10-3	once	TGTGCCATCAGTGCGGGACAGATGAACACTGAAGCTTTCTTT	CAISAGQMNTEAFF
TRBJ2-1	TRBD2	TRBV11-2	.	TGTGCCAGCAGCTTACTAGCGGGAGGACCCAATGAGCAGTTCTTC	CASSLLAGGPNEQFF
TRBJ2-7	.	TRBV29-1	.	TGCAGCGCCTCCGGGGCCCTCTACAATGAGCAGTACTTC	CSASGALYNEQYF
TRBJ2-2	.	TRBV29-1	.	TGCAGCGCCGGGGACCCTGATGGCACCGGGGAGCTGTTTTTT	CSAGDPDGTGELFF
TRBJ2-5	.	TRBV11-1	few	TGTGCCAGCAGTTTCTCAACGTGGAGGGTCGGAGAGACCCAGTACTTC	CASSFSTWRVGETQYF
TRBJ2-1	TRBD2	TRBV5-6	many	TGTGCCAGCAGCAGCCGACGACTAGCGGGGGACAATGAGCAGTTCTTC	CASSSRRLAGDNEQFF
TRBJ2-7	TRBD2	TRBV20-1	many	TGCAGTGCTAGAGATGCGGGAGGGCCTTACGAGCAGTACTTC	CSARDAGGPYEQYF
TRBJ2-1	.	TRBV5-1	many	TGCGCCAGCAGCTTGGCAGGGGACGTGGGCTACAATGAGCAGTTCTTC	CASSLAGDVGYNEQFF
TRBJ2-5	.	TRBV12-3/TRBV12-4	many	TGTGCCAGCAGTCTTGTCGGGGGTACTCAAGAGACCCAGTACTTC	CASSLVGGTQETQYF
TRBJ2-5	TRBD1	TRBV29-1	many	TGCAGCGGCTTACAGGGGGCTGGGGAGACCCAGTACTTC	CSGLQGAGETQYF